A selection of T cell receptor beta chains follows, all from one sample in a study of CD8+CD57+ T cells in acquired aplastic anemia. TCRdb redid the calling of the reads with MiXCR, one entry per CDR3 protein. The table includes about 190,000 distinct CDR3 sequences, about 53% detected once. Material for sequencing was sorted CD4+, CD8+, or CD8+CD57+ T cells (not recorded which) from PBMCs. The receptors originated from a human donor in good health, serving as a control. CDR3s leave out the opening cysteine and the closing phenylalanine or tryptophan.

J | V | CDR3
TRBJ2-3 | TRBV6-1 | ASTGDTDTQY
TRBJ1-1 | TRBV18 | ASSLSTEGEAF
TRBJ2-7 | TRBV9 | ASSVAVGQAYERY
TRBJ2-1 | TRBV20-1 | SARAGFEQF
TRBJ1-6 | TRBV25-1 | ASSDSTQGTDNSPLH
TRBJ1-2 | TRBV20-1 | SAREGKAGSGYT
TRBJ1-1 | TRBV7-9 | ASSVDRRNTEAF
TRBJ2-5 | TRBV12-3/TRBV12-4 | ASSSTGRSQETQY
TRBJ1-1 | TRBV7-2 | ASILAPGVTEAF
TRBJ1-1 | TRBV6-6 | ASSEQTGGTEAF
TRBJ1-1 | TRBV7-2 | ASTQSTENTEAF
TRBJ1-3 | TRBV18 | ASSPEAQVSGNTIY
TRBJ2-7 | TRBV5-1 | ASSLLGLNGEQY
TRBJ2-7 | TRBV5-6 | ASSLAGTGIYEQY
TRBJ1-1 | TRBV9 | ASSQGGDTEAF
TRBJ2-1 | TRBV12-5 | ASGGTSQGLAGESSYNEQF
TRBJ2-7 | TRBV25-1 | ASSLNRGRDHEQY
TRBJ2-5 | TRBV20-1 | SALNPTSGGAGETQY
TRBJ2-7 | TRBV7-8 | ASSLALGQGYEQY
TRBJ2-7 | TRBV7-2 | ASSLLLDSRYEQY
TRBJ2-7 | TRBV10-2 | ASSRVRTGLGEQY
TRBJ1-5 | TRBV7-6 | ASSLGETKPQH
TRBJ1-5 | TRBV24-1 | ATSRVTSLYSNQPQH
TRBJ2-7 | TRBV19 | ASSIPGTGAYEQY
TRBJ2-7 | TRBV6-6 | ASRNTNQGQVLGQY
TRBJ1-4 | TRBV12-3/TRBV12-4 | ASTREGEAGKLF
TRBJ1-2 | TRBV7-2 | ASNRAQANYGYT
TRBJ2-5 | TRBV4-3 | ASSQEETQY
TRBJ2-2 | TRBV12-3/TRBV12-4 | ANRLNTGELF
TRBJ2-1 | TRBV20-1 | SASQRGGQNEQF
TRBJ2-7 | TRBV29-1 | SQPGRTIGGVRY
TRBJ1-1 | TRBV7-2 | ASSLHVLAGANTEAF
TRBJ1-5 | TRBV19 | ASSTSRPGGDQVQH
TRBJ2-3 | TRBV19 | ASRADRIADTQY
TRBJ1-5 | TRBV19 | ASSNSGTGNPQH
TRBJ2-5 | TRBV7-6 | ASSLVWQGAGETQY
TRBJ1-5 | TRBV7-2 | ASSLQGFGQPQH
TRBJ2-7 | TRBV9 | ASSSQTRPYEQY
TRBJ1-2 | TRBV7-2 | ASSFSGGTGGYT
TRBJ1-5 | TRBV12-3/TRBV12-4 | ASSLIDLGHRVVAQH
TRBJ1-1 | TRBV20-1 | ITGLGTEAF
TRBJ2-5 | TRBV20-1 | SASGGPQETQY